The T cell receptor beta chain under discussion was sequenced for a study of blood T cell repertoires in COVID-19. Study as a whole: The origin of the acute and convalescent COVID-19 samples was the United States, Italy and Spain. The cDNA or gDNA used as material had been derived from T cells, B-cell-depleted T cells, or PBMCs.

The V end was cut by 0 bases, the J end by 6 bases, with 13 bases between. Germline V gene sequence: CDR1 SGHTS, CDR2 YDEGEE. CDR3 length equals 15 residues. Original handling: Reference gene primer amplification gave estimated nucleated cell counts. The assay was immunoSEQ multiplex PCR, and TCRdb's table has in-frame clones only and misses some. The V and J calls and clone size were taken over from that table, and D and trimming were inferred from the DNA. Among tens of thousands of clones listed, more than 60% were seen once. Sequencing was done on a sample of peripheral blood. The chain recombines TRBV5-8 with TRBJ1-5, with D possibly TRBD1 on 6 matching bases. This receptor was obtained from a human donor in a cohort sampled during active COVID-19. The CDR3 DNA reads TGTGCCAGCAGCTTGGGTACAGGGAGAGGTCAGCCCCAGCATTTT. It encodes CASSLGTGRGQPQHF.